This T cell receptor beta chain was sequenced for a study of shared clonotypes between healthy human individuals. This clone was observed a few times. Other DNA sequences in this sample translate to the same CDR3. Germline V gene sequence: CDR1 GTSNPN, CDR2 SVGIG (reference sequence). Trimming removed 4 bases at V and 0 bases at J, with 6 bases between. The CDR3 totals 12 residues. Here immunoSEQ multiplex PCR was the method, and the copy in TCRdb shows in-frame clones only, minus some. This table has a few million clones, 90% to 95% appearing once. Every one of the donors was a Caucasian adult that lived in Nashville, Tennessee.

The rearrangement links TRBV30 to TRBJ1-2; unclear D gene. Sequenced material: naive CD4+ T cells sorted from blood. Specified subset: CD45RA+ positively selected. This TCR was sampled from a man between 18 and 29 years old in good health. The CDR3 DNA reads as TGTGCCTGGACAGGATCTAACTATGGCTACACCTTC. Amino acids: CAWTGSNYGYTF.